This entry lists 15 T cell receptor beta chains sequenced from one sample in a study of cytomegalovirus exposure and HLA in healthy donors. Researchers ran the PCR with 60 Vbeta and 13 Jbeta primers. Profiled with immunoSEQ multiplex PCR; TCRdb holds only in-frame clones, not every one. This table has around 150,000 clones, less than 9.5% appearing once. Sequencing was carried out using PBMCs. Receptors were obtained from a male donor in good health and CMV-seronegative.

The chain has TRBV14 and TRBJ1-1; 8 nucleotides line up with TRBD1. Trimming removed 5 bases from V and 3 bases from J; junction bases left unmatched: 5. Germline-derived CDR1 and CDR2 are SGHDN and FVKESK. The CDR3 runs 14 residues. DNA of the CDR3: TGTGCCAGCAGCTTCGGACAGGGCTACACTGAAGCTTTCTTT. Its protein product is CASSFGQGYTEAFF.

V is TRBV5-1 and J is TRBJ1-6; D ambiguous. Germline V gene data show CDR1 as SGHRS and CDR2 as YFSETQ. There are 16 residues in the CDR3. V gave up 0 bases and J gave up 6 bases, with 13 bases separating them. The DNA for the CDR3 is TGCGCCAGCAGCTTGGGAGGGCCGCTAATTAATTCACCCCTCCACTTT. This sequence encodes CASSLGGPLINSPLHF.

This clone was found a few times. This chain links TRBV19 with TRBJ2-7, with a weak D call TRBD2 (6 bases). The V end lost 9 bases, the J end lost 4 bases, and 16 bases lay between the germline ends. Germline V gene lookup returns CDR1 LNHDA and CDR2 SQIVND (reference sequence). The CDR3 spans 13 residues. The CDR3 here is CARWGGSTYEQYF. CDR3 DNA sequence: TGTGCCAGATGGGGAGGCAGCACGTACGAGCAGTACTTC.

This clone was observed a few times. V gene TRBV30 combines with J gene TRBJ1-2; TRBD1 matches 7 bases. The junction had 9 bases not matched to a gene; V was cut back by 1 base and J by 4 bases. The V gene's germline CDR1 is GTSNPN and CDR2 SVGIG (reference sequence). This CDR3 contains 15 residues. Here the CDR3 DNA reads TGTGCCTGGAGTGGACCGGACAGGACGATCTATGGCTACACCTTC. Protein: CAWSGPDRTIYGYTF.

This chain connects TRBV28 to TRBJ2-5; 10 nucleotides match TRBD2. The DNA end lines up better with TRBJ2-7; the J call may be wrong. Germline V gives CDR1 MDHEN, CDR2 SYDVKM. The CDR3 consists of 14 residues. CDR3 nucleotides: TGTGCCAGCAGGCGAGTAGCGGGAGGCCTCGAGCAGTACTTC. This gives the protein CASRRVAGGLEQYF.

The rearrangement uses TRBV6-5 and TRBJ2-5, with D perhaps TRBD2 (5 bases). The V gene's germline CDR1 is MNHEY and CDR2 SVGAGI. The V end was cut by 0 bases, the J end by 7 bases, with 18 bases between. This CDR3 spans 16 amino acids. The CDR3 region is CASSYSGLEGLGTQYF. In DNA, the CDR3 is TGTGCCAGCAGTTACTCGGGCCTTGAGGGCTTGGGGACCCAGTACTTC.

The J gene is TRBJ2-3, the V gene TRBV19, with 7 positions matching TRBD1. Germline V gene data show CDR1 as LNHDA and CDR2 as SQIVND (reference sequence). There are 16 residues in the CDR3. The junction had 11 bases not matched to a gene; V was cut back by 6 bases and J by 2 bases. The CDR3 here is CASSRWGRGNTDTQYF. DNA for the CDR3: TGTGCCAGTAGCCGGTGGGGCAGGGGGAACACAGATACGCAGTATTTT.

The rearrangement links TRBV2 to TRBJ2-5; D unclear. Germline lookup yields CDR1 SNHLY and CDR2 FYNNEI. This CDR3 has 13 residues. V was clipped by 11 bases and J by 5 bases, with 18 bases between them. The CDR3 is CAGLRLSDETQYF. DNA of the CDR3: TGTGCCGGCCTACGACTGAGTGATGAGACCCAGTACTTC.

The chain combines TRBV4-3 with TRBJ1-1; maybe TRBD1 (6 bases). Germline V CDR1 and CDR2: LGHNA, YSLEER. Trimming removed 0 bases at V and 0 bases at J, with 14 bases between. The length of the CDR3 is 17 residues. CDR3 in amino acids: CASSQDRTDLVNTEAFF. CDR3 DNA: TGCGCCAGCAGCCAAGATCGGACAGACCTAGTGAACACTGAAGCTTTCTTT.

There are a few counts of this clone. The V and J genes are TRBV7-9 and TRBJ2-7; 14 bases map to TRBD2. Trimming removed 2 bases from V and 5 bases from J; junction bases left unmatched: 5. The CDR3 is 16 amino acids. In germline, CDR1 is SEHNR, CDR2 FQNEAQ (reference sequence). Written as DNA, the CDR3 is TGTGCCAGCAGCTTACGGACTAGCGGGAGGACCGACGAGCAGTACTTC. This encodes CASSLRTSGRTDEQYF.

This clone has just a few counts. J is TRBJ2-7 and V is TRBV18; TRBD2 matches at 12 bases. Looked up from germline, CDR1 is KGHSH and CDR2 is LQKENI. CDR3 length: 16 amino acids. After removal of 4 bases from V and 5 bases from J, the junction contained 9 bases not matched to a gene. CDR3 coding DNA: TGTGCCAGCTCACTCTCTAGCGGGGGGGCGAAAAACGAGCAGTACTTC. Protein product: CASSLSSGGAKNEQYF.

This clone was found a few times. V is TRBV5-1 and J is TRBJ2-2, with 7 bases lining up with TRBD2. V gave up 4 bases and J gave up 1 base; unmatched junction bases: 1. Germline V CDR1 and CDR2: SGHRS, YFSETQ. The CDR3 totals 14 residues. As DNA, the CDR3 is TGCGCCAGCAGCCCGGGGGGGAACACCGGGGAGCTGTTTTTT. This sequence encodes CASSPGGNTGELFF.

The V and J genes are TRBV5-1 and TRBJ1-2, with D maybe TRBD1 (5 bases). V gave up 1 base and J gave up 0 bases, with 10 bases separating them. CDR3 length: 15 residues. The germline V gene encodes CDR1 SGHRS and CDR2 YFSETQ. CDR3 DNA sequence: TGCGCCAGCAGCTTGAATCCGGGGGCTAACTATGGCTACACCTTC. This encodes CASSLNPGANYGYTF.

This clone was seen only a few times. The gene calls are TRBV5-1 and TRBJ2-7, with 11 bases lining up with TRBD1. Germline V CDR1 and CDR2: SGHRS, YFSETQ. The CDR3 is 16 amino acids. J gave up 3 bases and V 0 bases, and 5 bases lay outside the gene matches. The CDR3 sequence is CASSLVGTGGDYEQYF. CDR3 bases: TGCGCCAGCAGCTTGGTAGGGACAGGGGGGGACTACGAGCAGTACTTC.

This clone has just a few counts. The gene calls are TRBV2 and TRBJ2-7, with TRBD2 matching 7 bases. CDR1 is SNHLY and CDR2 is FYNNEI in the germline V gene. The CDR3 is 13 residues long. With 6 bases clipped from V and 2 bases from J, the junction kept 4 bases outside the gene matches. CDR3 residues: CASRSGITYEQYF. The CDR3 coding sequence is TGTGCCAGCAGAAGCGGGATCACCTACGAGCAGTACTTC.